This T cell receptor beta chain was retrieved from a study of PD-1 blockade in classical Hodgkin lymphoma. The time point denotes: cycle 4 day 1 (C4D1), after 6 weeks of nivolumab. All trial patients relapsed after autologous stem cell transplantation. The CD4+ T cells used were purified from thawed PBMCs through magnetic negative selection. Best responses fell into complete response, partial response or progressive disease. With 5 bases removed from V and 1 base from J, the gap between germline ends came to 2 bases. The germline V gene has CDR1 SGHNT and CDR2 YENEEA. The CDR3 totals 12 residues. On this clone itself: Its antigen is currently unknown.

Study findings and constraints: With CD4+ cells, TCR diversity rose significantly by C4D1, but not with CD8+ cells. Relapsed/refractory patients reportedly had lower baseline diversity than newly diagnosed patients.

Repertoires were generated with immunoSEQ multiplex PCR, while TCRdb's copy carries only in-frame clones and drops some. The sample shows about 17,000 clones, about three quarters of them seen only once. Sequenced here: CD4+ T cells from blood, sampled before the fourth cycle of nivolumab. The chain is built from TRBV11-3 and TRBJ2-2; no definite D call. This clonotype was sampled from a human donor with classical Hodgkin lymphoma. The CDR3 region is CASSQNTGELFF. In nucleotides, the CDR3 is TGTGCCAGCAGCCAGAACACCGGGGAGCTGTTTTTT.